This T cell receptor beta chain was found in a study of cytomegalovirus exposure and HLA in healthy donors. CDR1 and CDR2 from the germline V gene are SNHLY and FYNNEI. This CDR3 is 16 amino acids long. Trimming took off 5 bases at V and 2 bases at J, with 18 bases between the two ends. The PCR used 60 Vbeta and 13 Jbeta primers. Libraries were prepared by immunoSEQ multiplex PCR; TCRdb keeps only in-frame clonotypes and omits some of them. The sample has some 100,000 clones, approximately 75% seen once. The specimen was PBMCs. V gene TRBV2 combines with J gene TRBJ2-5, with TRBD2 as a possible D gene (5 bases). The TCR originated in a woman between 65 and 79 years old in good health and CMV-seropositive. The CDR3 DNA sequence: TGTGCCAGCAGTTTACTTAGGACTGGAAAACAAGAGACCCAGTACTTC. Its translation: CASSLLRTGKQETQYF.